This T cell receptor beta chain derives from a study of blood T cell repertoires in COVID-19. In the study overall: Acute-phase and convalescent COVID-19 samples originated in the United States, Italy and Spain. The cDNA or gDNA used as material had been derived from T cells, B-cell-depleted T cells, or PBMCs.

Original handling: Reference gene primer amplification gave nucleated cell count estimates. The data were produced by immunoSEQ multiplex PCR, yet TCRdb's version contains in-frame clones alone and is incomplete. V and J calls and clone size are as listed in that table; D and trimming were resolved from the DNA. This sample has approximately 76,000 clones; approximately 85% occur once, and the top ten carry roughly 35%. V lost 5 bases to trimming and J lost 0 bases, with 11 bases between them. Germline V gene lookup returns CDR1 MNHEY and CDR2 SVGEGT. The CDR3 runs 15 residues. The V gene is TRBV6-2 or TRBV6-3, the J gene TRBJ1-5, with D possibly matching TRBD1 (6 bases). This TCR was sampled from a woman aged 80 or over with active or convalescent COVID-19. The sample comprised peripheral blood. CDR3 sequence reads: CASSRDNASNQPQHF. The CDR3 nucleotides are TGTGCCAGCAGTCGGGACAACGCTAGCAATCAGCCCCAGCATTTT.